The clone carrying this TCR beta chain was detected many times. No antigen is known for it. Study results and limitations: Tumor memory CD4+ T cell TCR gene usage was found to cluster with blood and lymph node memory CD4+ cells and with lymph node naive CD4+ cells. Tumor Tregs overlapped most with tumor, then blood, naive CD4+ cells.

Memory CD4+ T cells were sorted as CD4+CD45RO+CD25- cells. Constant-region reverse primers amplified full-length variable regions, followed by semi-nested Nested Universal Primer A PCR. Each CDR3 protein is one row after TCRdb ran MiXCR on the 5' RACE reads. The table has approximately 5,300 distinct CDR3 sequences, roughly 31% seen once. The germline CDR1 and CDR2 sequences are KGHDR and SFDVKD. The CDR3 length is 16 residues. The V gene lost 5 bases and the J gene lost 0 bases, with 10 bases spanning the gap. The chain uses TRBV24-1 and TRBJ2-6; D unresolved. The sequenced sample was memory CD4+ T cells sorted from a lymph node. The subset denotes: memory CD4+ T cells, CD4+CD45RO+CD25-. The receptor's source is a female donor with breast cancer. The CDR3 reads CATSGSLSSGANVLTF. CDR3 coding DNA: TGTGCCACCAGTGGGTCGCTTAGCTCTGGGGCCAACGTCCTGACTTTC.